This entry concerns a single T cell receptor (beta chain). Its recognized antigen is unknown. No base-level quality is on record; no much larger clone is a single base apart. TCRbeta CDR3 regions were amplified from genomic DNA by means of the immunoSEQ Assay, a bias-controlled multiplex PCR. In the original analysis: The number of nucleated cells in each sample was estimated from the amplification of reference gene primers within the assay. To quantify the absolute abundance of each unique TCRbeta CDR3 rearrangement, sequence reads were collapsed and filtered. Productive Simpson clonality was computed per sample as the square root of Simpson's diversity index over productive rearrangements. TCRdb took this table from immuneACCESS and kept in-frame rearrangements with V and J called. Such tables lack part of the clones; where checked against another copy, unresolved V genes explain under half of the gap, and the rest is unexplained. That table gives V, J and clone size, and the DNA gave D and trimming. Here the sample has around 150,000 clones; nearly 80% occur a single time. Roughly 14% of the sample is held by the ten biggest clonotypes.

These data are taken from a study of blood T cell repertoires in COVID-19 (TCRdb year 2020). For the study in its entirety: Collaborator samples came from the United States, Italy and Spain and covered acute and convalescent phases of COVID-19. HLA class I and class II types, where available, came from metadata supplied by the sample provider rather than from assay-based typing. A freely available public database, intended as a resource for researchers studying the immune response to SARS-CoV-2, is where the repertoires were released. Subjects who had been exposed to COVID-19, were actively infected with it, or had recovered from it provided the deeply sampled blood TCRbeta repertoires that made up the dataset. The material from the prospective study consisted of cDNA or gDNA derived from T cells, B-cell-depleted T cells, or PBMCs. Nearly every sample came with metadata listing a de-identified subject ID, COVID-19 status, age in years and sex. Samples were obtained from the ongoing ImmuneRACE study (first 160 participants) and from approximately 1,200 subjects provided by 6 global collaborators.

What the research found in general, with its limitations: The amount of clinical and demographic metadata varied by source and participant and was provided uncurated.

Whole blood was collected in K2EDTA tubes by collaborating institutions according to the institutions' own protocols. For TCRbeta analysis, collaborators shipped samples in one of three forms: frozen whole blood, isolated PBMCs, or DNA extracted from either of those sample types. Trimming removed 3 bases from V and 6 bases from J, leaving 15 bases between the germline ends. Inclusive of the bounding cysteine and phenylalanine, the CDR3 is 15 residues long. CDR3 DNA is the only sequence kept; it has 45 bases, read in frame from the first base. The germline V gene gives CDR1 as KGHSH and CDR2 as LQKENI.

The sequence came from a woman aged 80 or over with acute or convalescent COVID-19. Recombination connected TRBV18 to TRBJ1-5, with no D gene named confidently. Specimen: peripheral blood. The encoded CDR3 is CASSPPGEAGQPQHF. The sequence in DNA is TGTGCCAGCTCACCCCCAGGAGAGGCGGGTCAGCCCCAGCATTTT.